This TCR beta chain was captured in a study of immune characteristics of hereditary and idiopathic chronic pancreatitis. General study results and limits: Gene families like TRBV10, TRBV19, TRBV23 and TRBV5 were used differently between subtypes. TCRbeta diversity rose and clonality fell in both pancreatitis groups versus controls.

V lost 11 bases to trimming and J lost 2 bases, with 20 bases between them. The CDR3 loop spans 15 amino acids. CDR1 is MGHDK and CDR2 is SYGVNS in the germline V gene. Comments on this clone: Its cognate antigen is unknown.

Sequencing used immunoSEQ multiplex PCR; TCRdb keeps in-frame clones, though not all of them. The sample gives about 2,000 clones, roughly 74% of which show up once; 45% to 50% is in the top ten. Total pancreatectomy with islet autotransplantation was the source of the chronic pancreatitis pancreas tissue. Chronic pancreatitis patients in the study lacked known diabetes history. The specimen was pancreas tissue with hereditary chronic pancreatitis. V usage is TRBV25-1 and J usage is TRBJ2-3, with D unresolved. The source of this sequence is a human donor with chronic pancreatitis. The CDR3 DNA reads as TGTGCCGCCCAGGCGGCTAAACCTAACACAGATACGCAGTATTTT. Translating it yields CAAQAAKPNTDTQYF.